This paragraph reports one TCR beta chain. TCRdb processed the 5' RACE reads anew with MiXCR; each CDR3 protein has one entry. The sample has more than 95,000 distinct CDR3 sequences, about 8.4% seen once. The data stem from a study of T cells after yellow fever vaccination. This CDR3 contains 16 residues. Germline V gene sequence: CDR1 LGHNA, CDR2 YSLEER. With 0 bases removed from V and 2 bases from J, the gap between germline ends came to 14 bases. The chain carries TRBV4-3 and TRBJ2-7; D is uncertain. The clonotype comes from a man between 18 and 29 years old who received the YFV17D yellow fever vaccine. Specimen: CD8+ T cells sorted from PBMCs, collected on the day of the yellow fever booster vaccination. This CDR3 reads CASSQDRAGPPYEQYF. The CDR3 bases are TGCGCCAGCAGCCAAGATAGGGCCGGACCACCCTACGAGCAGTACTTC.